This T cell receptor (beta chain) was identified in a study of blood T cells in healthy people across ages. This clonotype was picked up a small number of times. Alongside a J-beta primer mix, a sample-barcoded 5' primer served in a second PCR lasting roughly 6 to 11 cycles. TCRdb called the 5' RACE reads again in MiXCR, with one record for every CDR3 protein. The data contain more than 1,000,000 distinct CDR3 sequences, approximately 26% of them singletons. The germline CDR1 and CDR2 sequences are SGHKS and YYEKEE (reference sequence). Trimming removed 4 bases from V and 2 bases from J, with 14 bases in between. There are 15 residues in the CDR3. The data were also submitted as part of a second study, on T cells of mothers and their children.

Sample: blood. The chain couples TRBV5-5 to TRBJ2-3, with a possible D match to TRBD1 (6 bases). This clonotype originated in a girl aged 2-10 years in good health. This CDR3 is CASSRQALYTDTQYF. The CDR3 region has the DNA TGTGCCAGCAGCCGACAGGCCCTCTACACAGATACGCAGTATTTT.